The 26 T cell receptor beta chains in this list originate from one sample, sequenced in a study of blood T cell repertoires in COVID-19 (dated by TCRdb to 2020 to 2022). The library was built by means of the immunoSEQ multiplex PCR assay. Drawn from immuneACCESS, this table holds only the in-frame rearrangements with V and J called that TCRdb kept. Clones are partly lost; checked studies trace under half to an unresolved V gene and leave the rest unexplained. The sample has tens of thousands of clones on record, more than 70% of them singletons. Approximately 2.3% of the sample lies in the top ten. The sample taken for sequencing was peripheral blood. These receptor sequences come from a man aged 70-80 years with COVID-19, enrolled during active disease.

V and J are TRBV2 and TRBJ2-7; 10 bases are shared with TRBD2. J was trimmed by 3 bases and V by 6 bases; bases with no gene match: 5. CDR1 and CDR2 (germline): SNHLY, FYNNEI. The CDR3 extends over 14 amino acids. The CDR3 DNA reads as TGTGCCAGCAGCGTAACTAGCGGGATCTACGAGCAGTACTTC. Its protein is CASSVTSGIYEQYF.

The chain has TRBV11-2 and TRBJ2-7; possibly TRBD1 for D (6 bases). The germline gives CDR1 SGHAT, CDR2 FQNNGV. V was shortened by 5 bases and J by 0 bases, with 8 bases between the two germline ends. The CDR3 runs 13 residues. The CDR3 spells CASSATGSYEQYF. The CDR3 nucleotides read TGTGCCAGCAGCGCGACAGGCTCCTACGAGCAGTACTTC.

This chain joins TRBV28 and TRBJ2-7; 7 nucleotides line up with TRBD2. CDR3 length: 13 amino acids. Germline V gives CDR1 MDHEN, CDR2 SYDVKM. The V segment lost 6 bases and the J segment 4 bases; nucleotides outside the gene matches: 6. CDR3 DNA: TGTGCCAGCAGCACCGGGACTATGTACGAGCAGTACTTC. It codes for CASSTGTMYEQYF.

Remarks on this clone: Mismatch with germline at one junction end may stem from a read error. The chain has TRBV19 and TRBJ2-7; D is ambiguous. Germline-derived CDR1 and CDR2 are LNHDA and SQIVND (reference sequence). This CDR3 has 12 residues. In DNA form, the CDR3 reads TGTGCCAGTAGTCCCCGCGCCGGGTACGTTAACTTC. This sequence encodes CASSPRAGYVNF.

CDR3 coding DNA: TGCGCCAGCAGCTTGGCCAGGGGAACTCAAGAGACCCAGTACTTC. Its protein is CASSLARGTQETQYF. The rearrangement uses TRBV5-1 and TRBJ2-5; tentative D call: TRBD1 (6 bases). The CDR3 is made up of 15 amino acids. CDR1 is SGHRS, CDR2 YFSETQ, per germline. Between the trimmed V and J ends, which lost 0 bases and 2 bases, there was a span of 11 bases.

This clone was found a few times. V usage is TRBV2 and J usage is TRBJ1-2, with 8 bases aligning to TRBD1. Germline CDR1 SNHLY, CDR2 FYNNEI. V shed 5 bases and J 13 bases; nucleotides not matched to a gene: 9. This CDR3 spans 12 amino acids. DNA for the CDR3: TGTGCCAGCAGTCAAGGACAGGGTTTTTGCACCTTC. It specifies CASSQGQGFCTF.

This sequence joins TRBV6-5 and TRBJ2-7; a weak D match, TRBD1 (6 bases). The V and J ends lost 2 bases and 4 bases respectively, with 18 bases between them. CDR1 MNHEY and CDR2 SVGAGI come from the germline V gene. There are 16 residues in the CDR3. For the CDR3, the DNA is TGTGCCAGCAGTTACCTACTTGATGGCAGGGGTTACGAGCAGTACTTC. This gives the protein CASSYLLDGRGYEQYF.

The rearrangement joins TRBV9 to TRBJ2-5, with D unclear. V dropped 0 bases and J dropped 4 bases, with 10 bases sitting between them. The germline V gene encodes CDR1 SGDLS and CDR2 YYNGEE. The CDR3 has 14 residues. The chain's CDR3 is CASSVAGVGETQYF. CDR3 DNA: TGTGCCAGCAGCGTAGCAGGTGTGGGAGAGACCCAGTACTTC.

The chain couples TRBV24-1 to TRBJ1-5; tentative D call: TRBD1 (5 bases). In germline, CDR1 is KGHDR, CDR2 SFDVKD. V was pared by 5 bases and J by 7 bases, with 8 bases between. There are 12 residues in the CDR3. In DNA form, the CDR3 reads TGTGCCACCAGTGGGGGCGCGCAGCCCCAGCATTTT. Translated: CATSGGAQPQHF.

This clone was counted between two and nine times. The genes are TRBV3-1 (or the pseudogene TRBV3-2) and TRBJ2-7, with a weak D call TRBD1 (5 bases). The CDR3 is made up of 14 amino acids. Trimming left V 4 bases short and J 6 bases short, with 16 bases between. Per germline, CDR1 LGHDT and CDR2 YNNKEL (reference sequence). DNA of the CDR3: TGTGCCAGCAGCCCGGACATTGGGTTCACCGAGCAGTACTTC. This encodes CASSPDIGFTEQYF.

This clone appeared once. The genes are TRBV28 and TRBJ1-1, with 7 positions matching TRBD1. Germline CDR1 MDHEN, CDR2 SYDVKM. This CDR3 comprises 14 residues. The ends lost 4 bases at V and 5 bases at J; junction bases unmatched: 7. CDR3 region: CASSSAGQDTEAFF. DNA of the CDR3: TGTGCCAGCAGTTCCGCAGGACAGGATACTGAAGCTTTCTTT.

This rearrangement joins TRBV9 to TRBJ1-5; D is perhaps TRBD1 (5 bases). Trimming took 4 bases from V and 3 from J, leaving 11 bases between them. Germline V CDR1 and CDR2: SGDLS, YYNGEE. This CDR3 is 14 amino acids long. The CDR3 loop is CASSPDRNNQPQHF. The CDR3 nucleotides read TGTGCCAGCAGCCCTGACAGAAACAATCAGCCCCAGCATTTT.

This clone was observed a handful of times. V is TRBV4-2 and J is TRBJ1-4, with D perhaps TRBD1 (5 bases). There are 16 residues in the CDR3. Trimming took off 5 bases at V and 0 bases at J, with 13 bases between the two ends. The germline gives CDR1 LGHNA, CDR2 YNFKEQ. The CDR3 nucleotides read TGTGCCAGCAGCGGGGCAGCCCATACAACTAATGAAAAACTGTTTTTT. It encodes CASSGAAHTTNEKLFF.

This sequence joins TRBV20-1 and TRBJ1-1; TRBD1 is a possible D gene (6 bases). CDR3 length: 14 residues. The germline CDR1 and CDR2 sequences are DFQATT and SNEGSKA (reference sequence). Trimming removed 3 bases from V and 5 bases from J, with 16 bases in between. DNA for the CDR3: TGCAGTGCTAGTGGGGGCGCCTCGCAAACTGAAGCTTTCTTT. This translates into CSASGGASQTEAFF.

This chain joins TRBV9 and TRBJ2-1, with D perhaps matching TRBD2 (6 bases). With 0 bases removed from V and 2 bases from J, the gap between germline ends came to 12 bases. This CDR3 region has 16 residues. Looked up from germline, CDR1 is SGDLS and CDR2 is YYNGEE. This chain's CDR3 is CASSVAWASAYNEQFF. The CDR3 DNA reads TGTGCCAGCAGCGTAGCTTGGGCTAGCGCCTACAATGAGCAGTTCTTC.

V usage is TRBV5-5 and J usage is TRBJ2-3; no firm D call. CDR1 is SGHKS and CDR2 is YYEKEE in the germline V gene (reference sequence). CDR3 length: 14 amino acids. Trimming stripped 0 bases from V and 6 bases from J, with 11 bases between. The CDR3 nucleotides read TGTGCCAGCAGCTTGGACGCCTCGAGGGATACGCAGTATTTT. Translated: CASSLDASRDTQYF. Looking up the rest from reference TRBV5-5 and TRBJ2-3 gives the full variable domain: DAGVTQSPTHLIKTRGQQVTLRCSPISGHKSVSWYQQVLGQGPQFIFQYYEKEERGRGNFPDRFSARQFPNYSSELNVNALLLGDSALYLCASSLDASRDTQYFGPGTRLTVL.

The V and J genes are TRBV29-1 and TRBJ1-6, with 7 bases that match TRBD1. Germline CDR1 SQVTM, CDR2 ANQGSEA. The CDR3 contains 13 residues. Unmatched junction bases numbered 4, after V lost 4 bases and J lost 7 bases. For the CDR3, the DNA is TGCAGCGTTGGACAGGGCCCAAATTCACCCCTCCACTTT. Encoded protein: CSVGQGPNSPLHF.

This chain uses TRBV29-1 with TRBJ2-5, with TRBD1 identical over 8 bases. The CDR3 is 13 residues long. Germline loops: CDR1 SQVTM, CDR2 ANQGSEA. Trimming removed 5 bases from V and 1 base from J; junction bases left unmatched: 3. The CDR3 DNA reads as TGCAGCGTTCCCGGACAGGGCCAAGAGACCCAGTACTTC. The encoded protein is CSVPGQGQETQYF.

The V and J genes are TRBV28 and TRBJ1-5; D might be TRBD1 (6 bases). The V gene lost 8 bases and the J gene lost 2 bases, with 13 bases spanning the gap. The CDR3 loop spans 14 amino acids. Germline V lookup: CDR1 MDHEN, CDR2 SYDVKM. The CDR3 region is CASRRGWGNQPQHF. In nucleotides, the CDR3 is TGTGCCAGCCGCAGGGGATGGGGCAATCAGCCCCAGCATTTT.

This clone was recorded a few times. V and J are TRBV5-1 and TRBJ2-7; TRBD2 matches 9 bases. V lost 4 bases to trimming and J lost 4 bases; unmatched junction nucleotides: 9. This CDR3 has 15 amino acids. Per germline, CDR1 SGHRS and CDR2 YFSETQ. CDR3: CASSPGVSGSYEQYF. CDR3 nucleotides: TGCGCCAGCAGCCCAGGGGTTAGCGGGAGTTACGAGCAGTACTTC.

The chain couples TRBV7-2 to TRBJ1-3; D gene unclear. Trimming stripped 5 bases from V and 0 bases from J, with 8 bases between. The CDR3 spans 14 residues. From germline, CDR1 is SGHTA and CDR2 FQGNSA. This CDR3 reads CASSPSFSGNTIYF. CDR3 DNA sequence: TGTGCCAGCAGCCCCAGTTTCTCTGGAAACACCATATATTTT.

The gene calls are TRBV5-1 and TRBJ2-7; 14 nucleotides match TRBD2. The CDR3 consists of 16 residues. V trimming: 3 bases; J trimming: 5 bases; junction bases outside the gene matches: 7. In germline, CDR1 is SGHRS, CDR2 YFSETQ. The CDR3 spells CASSSGTSGSGNEQYF. The CDR3 region has the DNA TGCGCCAGCAGCTCTGGGACTAGCGGGAGTGGTAACGAGCAGTACTTC. Full variable domain (outside the CDR3, taken from reference TRBV5-1 and TRBJ2-7): KAGVTQTPRYLIKTRGQQVTLSCSPISGHRSVSWYQQTPGQGLQFLFEYFSETQRNKGNFPGRFSGRQFSNSRSEMNVSTLELGDSALYLCASSSGTSGSGNEQYFGPGTRLTVT.

The chain uses TRBV2 and TRBJ1-6; 8 bases fit TRBD1. Trimming at V came to 4 bases and at J to 7 bases, leaving 12 bases not matched to a gene. The CDR3 length is 17 residues. Per the germline V gene, CDR1 is SNHLY and CDR2 is FYNNEI. This CDR3 reads CASSAWTGSMRNSPLHF. The CDR3 DNA reads TGTGCCAGCAGTGCCTGGACAGGGAGTATGAGGAATTCACCCCTCCACTTT.

This clone has just a few counts. The chain carries TRBV27 and TRBJ1-4; D is perhaps TRBD1 (6 bases). This CDR3 spans 15 amino acids. Germline CDR1 and CDR2: MNHEY and SMNVEV (reference sequence). Trimming cost V 3 bases and J 0 bases, with 8 bases left between them. DNA of the CDR3: TGTGCCAGCAGTTTTAGGACAGCAACTAATGAAAAACTGTTTTTT. Amino acid sequence: CASSFRTATNEKLFF. Looking up the rest from reference TRBV27 and TRBJ1-4 gives the full variable domain: EAQVTQNPRYLITVTGKKLTVTCSQNMNHEYMSWYRQDPGLGLRQIYYSMNVEVTDKGDVPEGYKVSRKEKRNFPLILESPSPNQTSLYFCASSFRTATNEKLFFGSGTQLSVL.

The chain uses TRBV7-3 and TRBJ1-3; 9 bases align to TRBD1. The CDR3 length is 13 residues. J gave up 7 bases and V 8 bases, and 6 bases lay outside the gene matches. Germline V gene data show CDR1 as SGHTA and CDR2 as FQGTGA. Here the CDR3 reads CASGGQGMNTIYF. CDR3 DNA: TGTGCCAGCGGGGGACAGGGTATGAACACCATATATTTT.

This sequence joins TRBV7-2 and TRBJ1-2; a weak D match, TRBD1 (6 bases). Per the germline V gene, CDR1 is SGHTA and CDR2 is FQGNSA. The CDR3 totals 13 residues. With 5 bases removed from V and 4 bases from J, the gap between germline ends came to 11 bases. The CDR3 nucleotides are TGTGCCAGCAGCGAGGGGGTAGGCTATGGCTACACCTTC. Translated, it gives CASSEGVGYGYTF. The complete variable domain, with remaining parts taken from reference TRBV7-2 and TRBJ1-2, reads GAGVSQSPSNKVTEKGKDVELRCDPISGHTALYWYRQSLGQGLEFLIYFQGNSAPDKSGLPSDRFSAERTGGSVSTLTIQRTQQEDSAVYLCASSEGVGYGYTFGSGTRLTVV.